This TCR beta chain originates from a study of blood T cell repertoires in COVID-19. Study-wide context: Sites across the United States, Italy and Spain contributed samples from acute and convalescent COVID-19. Sources were T cells, B-cell-depleted T cells, or PBMCs; the material itself was cDNA or gDNA.

In the authors' workflow: Amplification of reference gene primers was used by the study to estimate nucleated cell counts. This table comes from immunoSEQ multiplex PCR, and its TCRdb copy is limited to in-frame clones, with some not included. Clone size and V and J calls were adopted from that table, with D and trimming inferred from the DNA. The sample has 55,000 to 65,000 clones, around 90% seen once. The CDR3 consists of 16 residues. The germline V gene has CDR1 SGHRS and CDR2 YFSETQ. Losses at the gene ends were 2 bases for V and 0 bases for J; bases not matched to a gene: 8. This clonotype was obtained from a woman older than 75 with active COVID-19. The chain carries TRBV5-1 and TRBJ2-7; 7 nucleotides match TRBD2. Sequenced: peripheral blood. The CDR3 DNA follows: TGCGCCAGCAGCTTTGTATCGGCGGGGGTCTCCTACGAGCAGTACTTC. Protein sequence: CASSFVSAGVSYEQYF.